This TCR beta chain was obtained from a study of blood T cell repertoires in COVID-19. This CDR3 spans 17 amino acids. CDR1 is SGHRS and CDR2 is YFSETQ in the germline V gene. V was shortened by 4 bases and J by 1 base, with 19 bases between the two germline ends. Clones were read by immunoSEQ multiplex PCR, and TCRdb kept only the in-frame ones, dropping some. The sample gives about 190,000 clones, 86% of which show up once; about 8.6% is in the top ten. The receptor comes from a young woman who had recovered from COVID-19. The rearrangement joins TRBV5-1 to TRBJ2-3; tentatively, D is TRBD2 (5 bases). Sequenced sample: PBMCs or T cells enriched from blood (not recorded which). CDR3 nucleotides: TGCGCCAGCAGCCCGGACTGGATAGAGCCCGGCACAGATACGCAGTATTTT. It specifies CASSPDWIEPGTDTQYF.